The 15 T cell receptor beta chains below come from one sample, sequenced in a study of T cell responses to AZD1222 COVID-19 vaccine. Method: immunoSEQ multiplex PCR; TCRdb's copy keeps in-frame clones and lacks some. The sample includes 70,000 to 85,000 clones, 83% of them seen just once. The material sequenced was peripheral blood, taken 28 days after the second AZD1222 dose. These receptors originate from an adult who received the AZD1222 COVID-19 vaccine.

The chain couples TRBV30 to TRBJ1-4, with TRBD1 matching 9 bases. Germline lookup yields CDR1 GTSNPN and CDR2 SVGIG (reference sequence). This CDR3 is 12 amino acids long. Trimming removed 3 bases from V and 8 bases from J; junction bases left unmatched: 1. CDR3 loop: CAWRTGGEKLFF. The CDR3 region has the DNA TGTGCCTGGAGGACAGGGGGGGAAAAACTGTTTTTT.

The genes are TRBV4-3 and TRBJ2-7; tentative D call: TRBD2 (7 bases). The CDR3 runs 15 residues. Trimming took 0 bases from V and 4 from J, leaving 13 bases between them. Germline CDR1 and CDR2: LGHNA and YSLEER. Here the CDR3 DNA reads TGCGCCAGCAGCCAAGACAGGGGAGGGGGGTACGAGCAGTACTTC. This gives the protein CASSQDRGGGYEQYF.

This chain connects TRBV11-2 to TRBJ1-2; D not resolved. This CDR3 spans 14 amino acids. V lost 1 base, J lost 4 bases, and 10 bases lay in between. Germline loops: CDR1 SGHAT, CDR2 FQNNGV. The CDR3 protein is CASSLGIEGYGYTF. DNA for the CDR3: TGTGCCAGCAGCTTAGGGATAGAAGGCTATGGCTACACCTTC. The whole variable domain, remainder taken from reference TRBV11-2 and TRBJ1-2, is EAGVAQSPRYKIIEKRQSVAFWCNPISGHATLYWYQQILGQGPKLLIQFQNNGVVDDSQLPKDRFSAERLKGVDSTLKIQPAKLEDSAVYLCASSLGIEGYGYTFGSGTRLTVV.

The CDR3 loop reads CAAGTAAWGGNYGYTF. CDR3 coding DNA: TGTGCCGCCGGGACTGCTGCGTGGGGCGGAAACTATGGCTACACCTTC. The chain couples TRBV10-3 to TRBJ1-2; TRBD1 might be the D (5 bases). The germline gives CDR1 ENHRY, CDR2 SYGVKD. CDR3 length equals 16 residues. Deletions cut 11 bases from V and 2 bases from J, with 24 bases between.

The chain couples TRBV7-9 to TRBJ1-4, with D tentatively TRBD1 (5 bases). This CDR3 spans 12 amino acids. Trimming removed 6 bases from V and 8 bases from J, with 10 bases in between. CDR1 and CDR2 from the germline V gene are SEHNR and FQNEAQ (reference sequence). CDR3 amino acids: CASRLRDEKLFF. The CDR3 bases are TGTGCCAGCAGACTACGGGACGAAAAACTGTTTTTT.

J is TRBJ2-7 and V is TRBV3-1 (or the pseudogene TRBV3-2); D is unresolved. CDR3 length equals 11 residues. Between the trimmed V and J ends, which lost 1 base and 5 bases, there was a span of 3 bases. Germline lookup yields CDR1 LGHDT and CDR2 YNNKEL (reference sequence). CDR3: CASSQGDEQYF. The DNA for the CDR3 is TGTGCCAGCAGCCAAGGCGACGAGCAGTACTTC.

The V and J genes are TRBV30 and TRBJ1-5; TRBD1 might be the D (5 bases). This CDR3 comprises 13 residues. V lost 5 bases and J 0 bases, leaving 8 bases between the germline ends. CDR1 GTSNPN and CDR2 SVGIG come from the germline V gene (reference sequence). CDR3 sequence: CAWGTISNQPQHF. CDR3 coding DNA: TGTGCCTGGGGGACGATTAGCAATCAGCCCCAGCATTTT.

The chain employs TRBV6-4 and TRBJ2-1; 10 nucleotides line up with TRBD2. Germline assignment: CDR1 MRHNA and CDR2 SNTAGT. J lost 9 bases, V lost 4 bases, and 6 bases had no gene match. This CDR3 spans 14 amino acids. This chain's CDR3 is CASSGTSGGSEQFF. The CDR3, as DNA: TGTGCCAGCAGTGGGACTAGCGGAGGCAGTGAGCAGTTCTTC.

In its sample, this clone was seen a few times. The CDR3 spells CASSPRATGELFF. Written as DNA, the CDR3 is TGTGCCAGCAGCCCCAGGGCCACCGGGGAGCTGTTTTTT. The chain is built from TRBV7-2 and TRBJ2-2, with D possibly matching TRBD1 (5 bases). The CDR3 length is 13 residues. Trimming stripped 5 bases from V and 4 bases from J, with 8 bases between. CDR1 is SGHTA and CDR2 is FQGNSA in the germline V gene.

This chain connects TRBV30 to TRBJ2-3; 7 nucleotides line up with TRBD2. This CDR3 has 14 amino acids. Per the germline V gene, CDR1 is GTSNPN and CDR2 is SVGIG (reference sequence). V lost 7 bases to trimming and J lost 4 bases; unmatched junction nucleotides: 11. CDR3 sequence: CASGEGLGPDTQYF. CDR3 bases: TGTGCCTCTGGGGAGGGATTAGGCCCAGATACGCAGTATTTT.

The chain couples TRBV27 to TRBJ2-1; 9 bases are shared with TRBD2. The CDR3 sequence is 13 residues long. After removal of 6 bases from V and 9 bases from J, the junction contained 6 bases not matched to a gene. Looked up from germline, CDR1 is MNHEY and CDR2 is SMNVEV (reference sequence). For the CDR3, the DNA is TGTGCCAGCAGCATTAGCGGGAGAGGTGAGCAGTTCTTC. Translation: CASSISGRGEQFF.

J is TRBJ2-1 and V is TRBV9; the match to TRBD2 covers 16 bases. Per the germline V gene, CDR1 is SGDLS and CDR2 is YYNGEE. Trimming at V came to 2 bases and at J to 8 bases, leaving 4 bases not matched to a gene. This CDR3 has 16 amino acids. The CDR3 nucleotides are TGTGCCAGCAGCGTCGGGACTAGCGGGAGGGGGGATGAGCAGTTCTTC. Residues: CASSVGTSGRGDEQFF.

CDR3 loop: CASSLQEEAFF. The CDR3 DNA reads TGTGCCAGCAGTCTTCAGGAGGAAGCTTTCTTT. This sequence joins TRBV6-5 and TRBJ1-1; D call uncertain. CDR3 length: 11 residues. Between the trimmed V and J ends, which lost 5 bases and 8 bases, there was a span of 9 bases. Germline-derived CDR1 and CDR2 are MNHEY and SVGAGI.

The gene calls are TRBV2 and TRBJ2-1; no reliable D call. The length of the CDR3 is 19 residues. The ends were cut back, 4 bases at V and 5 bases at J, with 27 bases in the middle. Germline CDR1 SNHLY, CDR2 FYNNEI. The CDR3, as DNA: TGTGCCAGCAGTGTTTTTATGGGTCTTAGCCCTACTCAGGACAATGAGCAGTTCTTC. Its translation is CASSVFMGLSPTQDNEQFF.

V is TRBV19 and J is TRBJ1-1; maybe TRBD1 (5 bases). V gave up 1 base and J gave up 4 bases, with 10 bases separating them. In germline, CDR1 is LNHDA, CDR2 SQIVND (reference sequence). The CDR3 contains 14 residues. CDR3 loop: CASSIVEGSTEAFF. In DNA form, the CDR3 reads TGTGCCAGTAGTATAGTCGAGGGGAGCACTGAAGCTTTCTTT.